The 2 T cell receptor beta chains in this list originate from one sample, sequenced in a study of blood T cell repertoires in COVID-19. The assay was immunoSEQ multiplex PCR, and TCRdb's table has in-frame clones only and misses some. The sample includes over 150,000 clones, roughly four fifths of them seen just once. Material for sequencing was peripheral blood. The receptors shown here come from a man older than 75 with acute or convalescent COVID-19.

The sample holds one count of this clone. The CDR3 DNA reads as TGCGCCAGCAGCTTGGGACTAGTCGGTAGCACAGATACGCAGTATTTT. Protein product: CASSLGLVGSTDTQYF. V is TRBV5-1 and J is TRBJ2-3; D might be TRBD2 (6 bases). Germline-derived CDR1 and CDR2 are SGHRS and YFSETQ. The V and J ends lost 0 bases and 0 bases respectively, with 11 bases between them. This CDR3 contains 16 residues.

The V and J genes are TRBV30 and TRBJ2-3, with 9 bases lining up with TRBD2. Germline CDR1 and CDR2: GTSNPN and SVGIG (reference sequence). CDR3 length equals 16 residues. After removal of 3 bases from V and 6 bases from J, the junction contained 13 bases not matched to a gene. CDR3 sequence (DNA): TGTGCCTGGAGGCCGACTAGCGGCGACCTCTGGGATACGCAGTATTTT. Translation: CAWRPTSGDLWDTQYF.